The 9 T cell receptor beta chains in this list originate from one sample, sequenced in a study of blood T cell repertoires in COVID-19. The protocol was immunoSEQ multiplex PCR, while the TCRdb copy is restricted to in-frame clones and leaves out a portion. The sample lists approximately 150,000 clones, approximately 88% occurring once. Sequencing was performed on peripheral blood. These receptors were collected from an older man with acute or convalescent COVID-19.

The chain uses TRBV2 and TRBJ1-2; TRBD1 matches at 7 bases. This CDR3 is built from 13 residues. CDR1 SNHLY and CDR2 FYNNEI come from the germline V gene. Trimming removed 4 bases from V and 6 bases from J; junction bases left unmatched: 5. As DNA, the CDR3 is TGTGCCAGCAGTGCAGACAGGGCCAATGGCTACACCTTC. Its protein is CASSADRANGYTF.

This clone appeared a single time. The rearrangement joins TRBV27 to TRBJ1-5, with D possibly TRBD1 on 5 matching bases. Germline V CDR1 and CDR2: MNHEY, SMNVEV (reference sequence). The CDR3 consists of 12 residues. Trimming left V 10 bases short and J 4 bases short, with 11 bases between. CDR3 in amino acids: CATLGGNQPQHF. The CDR3 DNA reads TGTGCCACCCTGGGGGGGAATCAGCCCCAGCATTTT.

V and J are TRBV7-8 and TRBJ1-6; no firm D call. V dropped 4 bases and J dropped 7 bases, with 8 bases sitting between them. The CDR3 length is 13 residues. Germline lookup yields CDR1 SGHVS and CDR2 FQNEAQ. The DNA of the CDR3 is TGTGCCAGCAGCTCGGTGTTGAATTCACCCCTCCACTTT. Translation gives CASSSVLNSPLHF.

V and J are TRBV10-3 and TRBJ2-5; 11 nucleotides align to TRBD2. Unmatched junction bases numbered 6, after V lost 3 bases and J lost 0 bases. Germline CDR1 and CDR2: ENHRY and SYGVKD. This CDR3 spans 17 amino acids. The CDR3 region has the DNA TGTGCCATCAGTGACCCCACTAGCGGGAGAGACCAAGAGACCCAGTACTTC. It yields the protein CAISDPTSGRDQETQYF.

This CDR3 is CATSRNTPGLAGDDTQYF. Written as DNA, the CDR3 is TGTGCCACCAGCAGAAACACTCCGGGACTAGCGGGAGACGATACGCAGTATTTT. This chain joins TRBV15 and TRBJ2-3; 14 nucleotides agree with TRBD2. V lost 2 bases, J lost 6 bases, and 10 bases stayed unmatched. The CDR3 runs to 18 residues. Germline lookup yields CDR1 LNHNV and CDR2 YYDKDF (reference sequence).

The gene calls are TRBV6-1 and TRBJ1-2, with D perhaps TRBD1 (5 bases). CDR1 is MNHNS and CDR2 is SASEGT in the germline V gene. V dropped 0 bases and J dropped 6 bases, with 8 bases sitting between them. This CDR3 has 13 amino acids. CDR3 amino acids: CASSEAPGNGYTF. The CDR3 DNA follows: TGTGCCAGCAGTGAAGCACCAGGGAATGGCTACACCTTC.

This chain links TRBV18 with TRBJ1-1; D gene ambiguous. Germline V gene data show CDR1 as KGHSH and CDR2 as LQKENI. V lost 2 bases to trimming and J lost 5 bases, with 6 bases between them. This CDR3 comprises 12 residues. CDR3: CASSPEATEAFF. The DNA of the CDR3 is TGTGCCAGCTCACCAGAGGCTACTGAAGCTTTCTTT.

A remark on this clone: This sample includes further DNA sequences coding for the same CDR3. The chain is built from TRBV19 and TRBJ1-2; TRBD1 agrees at 7 bases. The germline CDR1 and CDR2 sequences are LNHDA and SQIVND (reference sequence). Germline trimming cut 2 bases from V and 8 bases from J; bases unmatched to any gene: 2. CDR3 size: 12 residues. The DNA for the CDR3 is TGTGCCAGTAGTATACAGGGGGTCGGCTACACCTTC. Its translation: CASSIQGVGYTF. Looking up the rest from reference TRBV19 and TRBJ1-2 gives the full variable domain: DGGITQSPKYLFRKEGQNVTLSCEQNLNHDAMYWYRQDPGQGLRLIYYSQIVNDFQKGDIAEGYSVSREKKESFPLTVTSAQKNPTAFYLCASSIQGVGYTFGSGTRLTVV.

The rearrangement links TRBV5-4 to TRBJ2-5, with TRBD2 as a possible D gene (5 bases). The germline V and J ends were trimmed by 2 bases and 2 bases, with 7 bases remaining between them. The CDR3 has 13 residues. Germline V gene sequence: CDR1 SGHNT, CDR2 YYREEE (reference sequence). CDR3 nucleotides: TGTGCCAGCAGCTTCAGAGGGCAAGAGACCCAGTACTTC. Translating it yields CASSFRGQETQYF.